This T cell receptor (beta chain) was sequenced during a study of blood T cell repertoires in COVID-19. Study as a whole: The United States, Italy and Spain supplied acute and convalescent COVID-19 samples. T cells, B-cell-depleted T cells, or PBMCs provided the cDNA or gDNA that served as material.

In the original analysis: Reference gene primer amplification gave nucleated cell count estimates. The assay was immunoSEQ multiplex PCR, and TCRdb's table has in-frame clones only and misses some. Clonal size and the V and J genes are those of that table, whereas D and trimming came from the DNA. This sample has around 230,000 clones, with just over 85% found just once. This clone was seen just once. V gave up 7 bases and J gave up 2 bases; unmatched junction bases: 14. CDR1 SQVTM and CDR2 ANQGSEA come from the germline V gene. This CDR3 comprises 17 residues. Patients from Seattle were sampled longitudinally, starting during active infection.

The sample was peripheral blood. The clonotype originates from a man between 50 and 59 years old with COVID-19, enrolled during active disease. The rearrangement uses TRBV29-1 and TRBJ2-3; 11 bases match TRBD1. CDR3 loop: CSARRDRGFPSTDTQYF. The CDR3 DNA follows: TGCAGCGCCAGAAGGGACAGGGGGTTCCCGTCCACAGATACGCAGTATTTT.